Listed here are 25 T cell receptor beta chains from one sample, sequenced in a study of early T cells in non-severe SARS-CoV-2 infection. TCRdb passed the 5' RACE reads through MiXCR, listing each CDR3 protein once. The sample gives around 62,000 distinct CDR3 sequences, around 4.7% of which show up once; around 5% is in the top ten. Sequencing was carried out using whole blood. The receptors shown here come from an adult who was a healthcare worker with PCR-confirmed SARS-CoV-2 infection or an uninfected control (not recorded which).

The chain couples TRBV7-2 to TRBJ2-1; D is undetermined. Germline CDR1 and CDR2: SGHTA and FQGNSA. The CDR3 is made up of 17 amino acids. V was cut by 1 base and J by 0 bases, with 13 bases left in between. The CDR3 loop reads CASSLEFPRSSYNEQFF. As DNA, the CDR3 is TGTGCCAGCAGCTTAGAGTTCCCCAGGAGCTCCTACAATGAGCAGTTCTTC. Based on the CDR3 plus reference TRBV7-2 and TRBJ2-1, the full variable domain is GAGVSQSPSNKVTEKGKDVELRCDPISGHTALYWYRQSLGQGLEFLIYFQGNSAPDKSGLPSDRFSAERTGGSVSTLTIQRTQQEDSAVYLCASSLEFPRSSYNEQFFGPGTRLTVL.

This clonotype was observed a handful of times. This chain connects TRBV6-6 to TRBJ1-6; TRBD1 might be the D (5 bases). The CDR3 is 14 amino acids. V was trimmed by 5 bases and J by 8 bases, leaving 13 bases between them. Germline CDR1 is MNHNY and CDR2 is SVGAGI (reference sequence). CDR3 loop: CASSPFREDSPLHF. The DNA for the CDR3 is TGTGCCAGCAGTCCATTCAGGGAAGATTCACCCCTCCACTTT.

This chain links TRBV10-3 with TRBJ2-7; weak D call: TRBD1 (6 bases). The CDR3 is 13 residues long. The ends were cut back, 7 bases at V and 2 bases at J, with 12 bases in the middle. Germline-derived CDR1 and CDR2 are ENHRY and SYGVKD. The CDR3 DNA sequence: TGTGCCATCACCCAGGGGCAGCCCTACGAGCAGTACTTC. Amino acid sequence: CAITQGQPYEQYF.

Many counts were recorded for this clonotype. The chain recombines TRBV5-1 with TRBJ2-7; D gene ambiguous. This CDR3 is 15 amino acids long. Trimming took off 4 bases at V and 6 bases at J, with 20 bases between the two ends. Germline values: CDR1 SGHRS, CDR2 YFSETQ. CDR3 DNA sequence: TGCGCCAGCAGCCCGTCTCTCGGCAGCGCCAGCGAGCAGTACTTC. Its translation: CASSPSLGSASEQYF.

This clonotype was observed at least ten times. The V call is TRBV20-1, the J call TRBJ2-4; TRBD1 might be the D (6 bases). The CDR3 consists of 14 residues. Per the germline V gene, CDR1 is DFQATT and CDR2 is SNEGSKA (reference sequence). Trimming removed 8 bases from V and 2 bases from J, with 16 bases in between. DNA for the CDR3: TGCAGTACCTTCTCCCAGGGGTCCAAAAACATTCAGTACTTC. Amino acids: CSTFSQGSKNIQYF.

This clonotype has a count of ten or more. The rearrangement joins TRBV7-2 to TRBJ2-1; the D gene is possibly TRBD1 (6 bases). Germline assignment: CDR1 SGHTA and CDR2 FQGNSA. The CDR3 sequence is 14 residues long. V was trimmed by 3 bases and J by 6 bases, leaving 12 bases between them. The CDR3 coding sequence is TGTGCCAGCAGCTTTAATCAGGGGTTCAATGAGCAGTTCTTC. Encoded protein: CASSFNQGFNEQFF.

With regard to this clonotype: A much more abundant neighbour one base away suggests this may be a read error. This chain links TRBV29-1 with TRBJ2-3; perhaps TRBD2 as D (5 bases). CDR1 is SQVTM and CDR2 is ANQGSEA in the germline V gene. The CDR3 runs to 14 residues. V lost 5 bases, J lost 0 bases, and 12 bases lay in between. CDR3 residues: CSVSTGRSTDTQYF. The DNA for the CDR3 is TGCAGCGTTTCCACGGGGAGAAGCACAGATACGCAGTATTTT.

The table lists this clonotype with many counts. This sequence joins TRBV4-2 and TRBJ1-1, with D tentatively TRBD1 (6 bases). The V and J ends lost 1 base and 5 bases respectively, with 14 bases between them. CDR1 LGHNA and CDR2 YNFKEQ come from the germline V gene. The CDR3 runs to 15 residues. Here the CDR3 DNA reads TGTGCCAGCAGCCAAGTTGGGGGGGCGTGGACTGAAGCTTTCTTT. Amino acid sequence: CASSQVGGAWTEAFF.

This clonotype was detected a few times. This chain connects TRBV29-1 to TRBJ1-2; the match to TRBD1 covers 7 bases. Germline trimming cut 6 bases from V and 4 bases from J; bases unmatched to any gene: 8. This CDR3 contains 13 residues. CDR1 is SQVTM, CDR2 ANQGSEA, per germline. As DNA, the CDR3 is TGCAGCGTCGGCCCCGACAGGGTCTATGGCTACACCTTC. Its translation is CSVGPDRVYGYTF.

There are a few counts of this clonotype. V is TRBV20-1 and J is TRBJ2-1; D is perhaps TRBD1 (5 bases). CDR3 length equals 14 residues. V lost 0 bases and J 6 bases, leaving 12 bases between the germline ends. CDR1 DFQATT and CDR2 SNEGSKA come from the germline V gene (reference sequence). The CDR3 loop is CSARDRQGSNEQFF. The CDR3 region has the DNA TGCAGTGCTAGAGATAGGCAGGGTAGCAATGAGCAGTTCTTC.

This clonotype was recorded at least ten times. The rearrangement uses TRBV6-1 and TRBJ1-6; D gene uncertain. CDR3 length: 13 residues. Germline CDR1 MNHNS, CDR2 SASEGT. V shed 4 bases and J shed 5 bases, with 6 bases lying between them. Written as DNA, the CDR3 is TGTGCCAGCAGTGGGAGCAATAATTCACCCCTCCACTTT. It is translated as CASSGSNNSPLHF.

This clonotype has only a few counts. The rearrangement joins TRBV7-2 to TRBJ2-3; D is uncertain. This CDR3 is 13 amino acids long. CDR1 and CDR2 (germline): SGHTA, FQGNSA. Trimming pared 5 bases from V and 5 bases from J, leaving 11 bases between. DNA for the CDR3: TGTGCCAGCAGCCCCCCGGGCGTAGATACGCAGTATTTT. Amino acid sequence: CASSPPGVDTQYF.

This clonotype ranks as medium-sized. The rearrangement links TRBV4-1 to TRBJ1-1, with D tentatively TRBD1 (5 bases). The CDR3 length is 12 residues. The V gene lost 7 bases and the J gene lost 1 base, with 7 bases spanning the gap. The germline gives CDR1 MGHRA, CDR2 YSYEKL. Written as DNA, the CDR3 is TGCGCCAGCAACACAGGGAACACTGAAGCTTTCTTT. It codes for CASNTGNTEAFF.

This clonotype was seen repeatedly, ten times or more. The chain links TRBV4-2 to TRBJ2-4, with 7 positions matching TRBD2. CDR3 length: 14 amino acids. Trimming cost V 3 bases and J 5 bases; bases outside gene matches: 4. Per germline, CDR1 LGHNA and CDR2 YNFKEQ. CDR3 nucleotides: TGTGCCAGCAGCCAGACTAGCATCGAAAACATTCAGTACTTC. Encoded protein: CASSQTSIENIQYF.

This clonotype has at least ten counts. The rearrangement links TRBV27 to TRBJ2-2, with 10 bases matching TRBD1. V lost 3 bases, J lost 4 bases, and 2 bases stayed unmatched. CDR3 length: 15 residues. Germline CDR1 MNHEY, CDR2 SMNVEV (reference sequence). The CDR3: CASSFGTGVTGELFF. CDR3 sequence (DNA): TGTGCCAGCAGTTTCGGGACAGGGGTCACCGGGGAGCTGTTTTTT.

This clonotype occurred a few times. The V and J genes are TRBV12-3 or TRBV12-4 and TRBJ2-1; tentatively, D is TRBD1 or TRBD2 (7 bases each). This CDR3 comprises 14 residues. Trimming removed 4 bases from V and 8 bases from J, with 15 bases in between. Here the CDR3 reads CASSSGGGGDEQFF. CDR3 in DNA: TGTGCCAGCAGTTCGGGGGGAGGGGGCGATGAGCAGTTCTTC.

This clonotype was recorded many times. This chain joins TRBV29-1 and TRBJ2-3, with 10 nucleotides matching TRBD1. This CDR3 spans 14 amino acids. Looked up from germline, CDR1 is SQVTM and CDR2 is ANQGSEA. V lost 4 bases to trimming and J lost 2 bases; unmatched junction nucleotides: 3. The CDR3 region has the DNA TGCAGCGTTGCAGGGACAGGGGCCACAGATACGCAGTATTTT. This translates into CSVAGTGATDTQYF.

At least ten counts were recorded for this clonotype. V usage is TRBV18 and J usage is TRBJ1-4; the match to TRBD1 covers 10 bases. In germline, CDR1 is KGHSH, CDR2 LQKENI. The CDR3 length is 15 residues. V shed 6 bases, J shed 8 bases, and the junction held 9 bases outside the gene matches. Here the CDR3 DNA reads TGTGCCAGCTCCCCTGACAGGGGGCACGTAGAAAAACTGTTTTTT. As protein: CASSPDRGHVEKLFF.

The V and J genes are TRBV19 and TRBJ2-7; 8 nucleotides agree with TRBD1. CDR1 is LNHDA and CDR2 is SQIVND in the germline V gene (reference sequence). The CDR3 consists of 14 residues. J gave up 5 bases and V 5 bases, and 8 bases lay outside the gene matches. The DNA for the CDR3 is TGTGCCAGTAGTCCCCGGACAGGGCCCAACGAGCAGTACTTC. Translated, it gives CASSPRTGPNEQYF.

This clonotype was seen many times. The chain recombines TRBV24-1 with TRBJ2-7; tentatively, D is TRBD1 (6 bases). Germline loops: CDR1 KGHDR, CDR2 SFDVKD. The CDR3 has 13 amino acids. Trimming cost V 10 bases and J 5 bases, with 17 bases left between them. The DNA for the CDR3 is TGTGCCACGGCTTGGGGGCATCTGGACGAGCAGTACTTC. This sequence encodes CATAWGHLDEQYF.

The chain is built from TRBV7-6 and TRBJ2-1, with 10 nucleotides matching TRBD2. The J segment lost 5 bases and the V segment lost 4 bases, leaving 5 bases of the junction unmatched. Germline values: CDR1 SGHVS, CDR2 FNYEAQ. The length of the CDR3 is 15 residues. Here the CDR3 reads CASSSGTSADNEQFF. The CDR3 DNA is TGTGCCAGCAGCTCCGGGACTAGCGCCGACAATGAGCAGTTCTTC.

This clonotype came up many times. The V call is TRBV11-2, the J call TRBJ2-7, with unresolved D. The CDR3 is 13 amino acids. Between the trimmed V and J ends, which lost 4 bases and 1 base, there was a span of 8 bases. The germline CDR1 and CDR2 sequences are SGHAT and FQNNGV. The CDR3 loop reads CASSSFVSYEQYF. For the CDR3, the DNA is TGTGCCAGCAGCTCTTTCGTTTCCTACGAGCAGTACTTC. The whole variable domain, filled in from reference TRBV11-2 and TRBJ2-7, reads EAGVAQSPRYKIIEKRQSVAFWCNPISGHATLYWYQQILGQGPKLLIQFQNNGVVDDSQLPKDRFSAERLKGVDSTLKIQPAKLEDSAVYLCASSSFVSYEQYFGPGTRLTVT.

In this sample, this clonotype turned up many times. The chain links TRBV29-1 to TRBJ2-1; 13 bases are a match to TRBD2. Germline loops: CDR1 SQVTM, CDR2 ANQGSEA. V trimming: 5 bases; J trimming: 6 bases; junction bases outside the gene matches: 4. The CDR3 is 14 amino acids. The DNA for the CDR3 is TGCAGCGTTAAAAGACTAGCGGGAGGCAATGAGCAGTTCTTC. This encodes CSVKRLAGGNEQFF.

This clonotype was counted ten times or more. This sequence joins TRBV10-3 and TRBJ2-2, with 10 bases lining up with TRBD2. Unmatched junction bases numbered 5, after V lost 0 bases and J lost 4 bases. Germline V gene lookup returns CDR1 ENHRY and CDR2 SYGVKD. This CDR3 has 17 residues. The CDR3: CAISESLAGVSTGELFF. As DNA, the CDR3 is TGTGCCATCAGTGAGTCTCTAGCGGGAGTGAGCACCGGGGAGCTGTTTTTT.

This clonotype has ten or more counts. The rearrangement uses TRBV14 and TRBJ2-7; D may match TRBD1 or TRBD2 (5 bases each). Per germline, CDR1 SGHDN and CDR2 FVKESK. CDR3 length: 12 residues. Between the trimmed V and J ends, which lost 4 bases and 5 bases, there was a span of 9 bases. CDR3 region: CASSRQGDEQYF. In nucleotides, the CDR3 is TGTGCCAGCAGCCGCCAGGGAGACGAGCAGTACTTC.